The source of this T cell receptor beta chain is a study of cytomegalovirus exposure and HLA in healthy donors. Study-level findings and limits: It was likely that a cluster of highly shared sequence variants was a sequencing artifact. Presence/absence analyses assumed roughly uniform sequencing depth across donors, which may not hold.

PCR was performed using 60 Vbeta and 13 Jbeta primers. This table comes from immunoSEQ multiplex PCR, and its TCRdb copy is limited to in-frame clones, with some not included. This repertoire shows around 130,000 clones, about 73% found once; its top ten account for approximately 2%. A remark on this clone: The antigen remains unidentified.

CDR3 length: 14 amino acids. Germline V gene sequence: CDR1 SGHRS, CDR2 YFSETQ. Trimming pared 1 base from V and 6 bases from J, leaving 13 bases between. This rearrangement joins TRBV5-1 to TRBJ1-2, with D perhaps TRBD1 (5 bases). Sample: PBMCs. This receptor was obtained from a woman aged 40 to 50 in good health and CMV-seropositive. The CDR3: CASSLSTAPNGYTF. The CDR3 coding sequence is TGCGCCAGCAGCTTGTCGACAGCACCGAATGGCTACACCTTC.